The next 7 T cell receptor beta chains were all read from a single sample in a study of blood T cell repertoires in COVID-19. The protocol was immunoSEQ multiplex PCR, while the TCRdb copy is restricted to in-frame clones and leaves out a portion. The profile shows about 100,000 clones, 91% of them singletons. Source material: peripheral blood. The receptors come from a man between 50 and 59 years old with active COVID-19.

This clone was seen just once. The V and J genes are TRBV24-1 and TRBJ2-3, with D unclear. Germline V gene sequence: CDR1 KGHDR, CDR2 SFDVKD. V lost 4 bases, J lost 0 bases, and 4 bases lay in between. The CDR3 totals 13 residues. The CDR3 loop is CATSDVSTDTQYF. CDR3 DNA sequence: TGTGCCACCAGTGACGTAAGCACAGATACGCAGTATTTT.

This chain links TRBV11-3 with TRBJ2-2; D call uncertain. The CDR3 has 16 amino acids. Per germline, CDR1 SGHNT and CDR2 YENEEA. Trimming shortened V by 2 bases and J by 5 bases, and 15 bases separated the two germline ends. CDR3 DNA sequence: TGTGCCAGCAGCTTATCGGCCGGGTTAAGAACCGGGGAGCTGTTTTTT. It yields the protein CASSLSAGLRTGELFF. The full variable domain, in which reference TRBV11-3 and TRBJ2-2 provide the parts outside the CDR3, is EAGVVQSPRYKIIEKKQPVAFWCNPISGHNTLYWYLQNLGQGPELLIRYENEEAVDDSQLPKDRFSAERLKGVDSTLKIQPAELGDSAVYLCASSLSAGLRTGELFFGEGSRLTVL.

V is TRBV6-5 and J is TRBJ1-1; weak D call: TRBD1 (5 bases). The germline CDR1 and CDR2 sequences are MNHEY and SVGAGI. CDR3 length: 15 amino acids. V lost 0 bases and J lost 3, with 11 bases in between. CDR3 nucleotides: TGTGCCAGCAGTTACTCGAGACAGCAGGACACTGAAGCTTTCTTT. Its translation: CASSYSRQQDTEAFF.

This chain links TRBV30 with TRBJ1-1; D is unresolved. Per germline, CDR1 GTSNPN and CDR2 SVGIG (reference sequence). This CDR3 is built from 11 residues. The V gene lost 2 bases and the J gene lost 9 bases, with 10 bases spanning the gap. The CDR3 sequence: CAWSLRGQAFF. CDR3 nucleotides: TGTGCCTGGAGTCTTCGTGGGCAAGCTTTCTTT.

The chain has TRBV9 and TRBJ2-5, with 10 bases aligning to TRBD1. The CDR3 consists of 16 residues. Germline V gene data show CDR1 as SGDLS and CDR2 as YYNGEE. Trimming cost V 0 bases and J 2 bases; bases outside gene matches: 4. DNA of the CDR3: TGTGCCAGCAGCGTAGGGGGACAGGGGCCTCAAGAGACCCAGTACTTC. It codes for CASSVGGQGPQETQYF.

Comment on this clone: This specimen includes other DNA sequences encoding the same CDR3. The genes are TRBV7-9 and TRBJ1-4; TRBD1 matches at 11 bases. Germline lookup yields CDR1 SEHNR and CDR2 FQNEAQ (reference sequence). V shed 5 bases and J 7 bases; nucleotides not matched to a gene: 3. CDR3 size: 14 residues. Here the CDR3 DNA reads TGTGCCAGCAGCCTGGGACAGGGGGGTGAAAAACTGTTTTTT. Its protein product is CASSLGQGGEKLFF. Filled out from reference TRBV7-9 and TRBJ1-4, the complete variable domain reads DTGVSQNPRHKITKRGQNVTFRCDPISEHNRLYWYRQTLGQGPEFLTYFQNEAQLEKSRLLSDRFSAERPKGSFSTLEIQRTEQGDSAMYLCASSLGQGGEKLFFGSGTQLSVL.

The CDR3 spells CASSRSDRGQGNQPQHF. CDR3 nucleotides: TGTGCCAGCAGCCGGAGCGACAGGGGGCAGGGCAATCAGCCCCAGCATTTT. The chain uses TRBV7-9 and TRBJ1-5, with TRBD1 identical over 10 bases. The CDR3 contains 17 residues. V was pared by 5 bases and J by 2 bases, with 9 bases of the junction left unmatched. In germline, CDR1 is SEHNR, CDR2 FQNEAQ (reference sequence).